Described below is a single TCR beta chain sequence and its context. What it binds is not known. This specimen belongs to a study of memory B cells and T cells in multiple sclerosis. Data came from immunoSEQ multiplex PCR; TCRdb stores just in-frame clones and leaves some out. This sample yields 30,000 to 40,000 clones, of which 86% are seen a single time; approximately 2.6% belongs to the top ten. Overall study findings and caveats: Normalization was needed because clone-set size differences affected shared clonotype counts.

In germline, CDR1 is SNHLY, CDR2 FYNNEI. V shed 5 bases and J shed 2 bases, with 12 bases lying between them. The CDR3 runs to 14 residues. After stimulus-free culture, autoproliferating CFSE-dim and non-proliferating CFSE-high T cells were sequenced separately. Pooled replicate wells came from 5x10^7 CFSE-labeled PBMCs cultured approximately 7 days without stimulus. CFSE at 0.5 uM labeled the PBMCs, which were then cultured unstimulated. This receptor was identified in a human donor with multiple sclerosis. Sequenced input: PBMCs from blood kept in culture. J is TRBJ1-1 and V is TRBV2; a weak D match, TRBD1 (6 bases). The CDR3 region has the DNA TGTGCCAGCAGTTTTTGGACAGCAAACACTGAAGCTTTCTTT. This sequence encodes CASSFWTANTEAFF.